This T cell receptor (beta chain) was documented in a study of T cell repertoires and HLA-DP antigens (dated by TCRdb to the late 2010s). In terms of the full investigation: The study used an in vitro model of CD4+ T cell alloreactivity against allogeneic HLA-DP presented by transduced HeLa cells. One alloantigen differed from self by one peptide-binding groove amino acid, whereas the other differed by ten, modelling structurally similar versus dissimilar alloantigens. On average, 218.4 ng of DNA went in for sorted CD137+CD4+ samples, versus about 1,200 ng for pre-culture CD4+ samples. The three donors were two male and one female, with ages ranging from the 18-to-29 to the 60-to-69 age band.

This clone was observed a few times. The antigen this receptor binds is unknown. Within one base of it there is no much larger clone, and no base qualities were kept. Overall study outcomes, separate from this receptor: Similar clonality (around 0.39) was observed for sorted CD137+ cells against both alloantigens, and this clonality was much higher than that observed in pre-culture samples (about 0.041). Limitations were identified as the inclusion of only a few donors, the use of a non-physiological HeLa antigen-presenting system, and the use of total CD4+ responder cells. The naive and memory CD4+ repertoires were not analysed as separate populations. Clones undetected before culture had an average cumulative frequency of approximately 37% against one allele and about 51% against the other.

V was cut back by 5 bases and J by 6 bases, leaving a gap of 14 bases between them. The germline V gene yields SQVTM for CDR1 and ANQGSEA for CDR2. The CDR3 spans 12 residues, from the cysteine through the phenylalanine. The DNA shown is the 36-base CDR3, in frame from base 1. The immunoSEQ multiplex PCR, with forward primers for 54 TRBV segments and reverse primers for 13 TRBJ segments, was used to amplify TCRB CDR3 regions. Deep resolution, with a target of 200,000 T cell genomes, was applied to the sequencing of pre-culture CD4+ samples. Sequencing of amplicons was performed on an Illumina HiSeq System, and 87 bp reads covering the CDR3 were generated. The paper's processing steps were these. Reads were corrected for PCR and sequencing errors, and CDR3 regions were defined by alignment to IMGT reference sequences. Template and unique rearrangement counts were estimated using synthetic template pools. Clonality was computed as 1 minus Pielou's evenness. Richness was estimated with the Daley-Smith estimator. Morisita's index was used to measure repertoire overlap. Clones present in cultured samples but not detected in the pre-culture repertoire of the same donor were defined as low-abundance clones. TCRdb limited this immuneACCESS table to in-frame rearrangements with V and J called. A share of clones is missing; checked studies link under half to unresolved V genes, and the rest is unexplained. Clone size and V and J calls were adopted from that table, with D and trimming inferred from the DNA. This sample is represented by about 120,000 clones; about 91% of them were singletons. 0.27% of the sample belongs to the ten largest clones.

Untouched CD4+ T cells were isolated from Ficoll-separated PBMC through negative selection with magnetic beads, and an average purity of roughly 98% was reached. Untouched CD4+ T cells were isolated from Ficoll-separated PBMC with magnetic beads, reaching about 97.7% purity with negligible CD8+ contamination. Peripheral blood mononuclear cells came from the buffy coats of three healthy blood donors, who served as the study's donors. Each of the three donors was CMV seronegative. The DNeasy Blood & Tissue Kit was used to extract genomic DNA. Genomic DNA from sorted CD137+CD4+ cells and from pre-culture CD4+ baseline samples of each subject was subjected to TCRB sequencing.

This clonotype was sampled from a woman aged 18-29 years in good health and CMV-seronegative. The rearranged chain carries TRBV29-1 and TRBJ2-7; TRBD2 could be the D gene, as 6 bases match. The sample taken for sequencing was CD4+ T cells from PBMCs. The DNA sequence reads TGCAGCGTTTTCTCACCCGGGGGCGAGCAGTACTTC. It translates to CSVFSPGGEQYF.